This TCR beta chain originates from a study of cytomegalovirus exposure and HLA in healthy donors. Note on this clone: Its matching antigen is unknown.

Trimming removed 6 bases from V and 4 bases from J; junction bases left unmatched: 11. Germline-derived CDR1 and CDR2 are ENHRY and SYGVKD. This CDR3 has 16 residues. Points from the study as a whole: Later analysis found that TCR beta chains associated with HLA were more clonally expanded than other, equally common chains. Most TCR beta V segments were productive about 90% or about 30% of the time in an earlier analysis.

The PCR had 60 Vbeta and 13 Jbeta primers. In the study's own analysis: An analysis that came later counted 80 million or so unique TCR beta chains, approximately 9.9 million shared. The data were produced by immunoSEQ multiplex PCR, yet TCRdb's version contains in-frame clones alone and is incomplete. The V and J calls and clone size were taken over from that table, and D and trimming were inferred from the DNA. This table holds approximately 150,000 clones, about 72% found once. The receptor was derived from a man aged 55 to 70 in good health and CMV-seronegative. The chain employs TRBV10-3 and TRBJ2-2, with 7 bases identical to TRBD2. Specimen: PBMCs. This CDR3 reads CAIRPLEGGITGELFF. The CDR3, as DNA: TGTGCCATCAGGCCTCTAGAGGGAGGGATCACCGGGGAGCTGTTTTTT.